One T cell receptor beta chain is described in this entry. These data belong to a study of blood T cell repertoires in COVID-19. Background on the study: Some COVID-19 samples were acute and others convalescent; all came from the United States, Italy and Spain. The cDNA or gDNA used as material had been derived from T cells, B-cell-depleted T cells, or PBMCs.

The CDR3 consists of 15 residues. V was shortened by 7 bases and J by 3 bases, with 18 bases between the two germline ends. Germline CDR1 reads MNHEY; CDR2 reads SMNVEV (reference sequence). The data were produced by immunoSEQ multiplex PCR, yet TCRdb's version contains in-frame clones alone and is incomplete. The table lists 40,000 to 45,000 clones, 85% to 95% of them singletons. The sequencing input was peripheral blood. The chain uses TRBV27 and TRBJ1-1; a weak D match, TRBD1 (5 bases). The receptor was isolated from a man aged 50 to 59 with COVID-19, enrolled during active disease. CDR3 sequence (DNA): TGTGCCAGCAATGAATCAGGAGGGGAGGACACTGAAGCTTTCTTT. Its protein is CASNESGGEDTEAFF.